Listed below are T cell receptor beta chains from one sample, sequenced in a study of OX40 agonist ivuxolimab in advanced cancers. Here immunoSEQ multiplex PCR was the method, and the copy in TCRdb shows in-frame clones only, minus some. The profile shows 90,000 to 100,000 clones, less than 90% of them singletons. This specimen was CD4+ or CD8+ T cells sorted from blood, taken in a trial of the OX40 agonist ivuxolimab. These receptor sequences come from an adult with an advanced solid tumor such as melanoma, head and neck, liver or kidney cancer. The CDR3 runs from the conserved cysteine through the conserved F or W.

v_call,j_call,cdr3_length,cdr3_aa
TRBV11-2,TRBJ2-7,15,CASSLGTGDSYEQYF
TRBV4-1,TRBJ2-7,15,CASSQEGSRVYEQYF
TRBV25-1,TRBJ2-5,15,CASKIGPSPFETQYF
TRBV19,TRBJ1-5,15,CASTPSNRGGQPQHF
TRBV10-3,TRBJ1-2,12,CAIGVRDYGYTF
TRBV28,TRBJ1-2,13,CASSPRTGRGYTF
TRBV4-3,TRBJ2-5,15,CASSQGAGGRETQYF
TRBV18,TRBJ1-2,16,CASSPQQDGGNYGYTF
TRBV19,TRBJ1-1,14,CASIRDSWDTEAFF
TRBV19,TRBJ1-5,13,CASSPREGQPQHF
TRBV11-2,TRBJ2-5,16,CASSLVAGDYQETQYF
TRBV5-5,TRBJ1-2,13,CASSFTGYYGYTF
TRBV2,TRBJ2-1,12,CASKVGADEQFF
TRBV28,TRBJ1-5,13,CASTPTARGPQHF
TRBV19,TRBJ2-5,13,CASSIGVGSTQYF
TRBV5-4,TRBJ2-7,14,CASSPDQANYEQYF
TRBV2,TRBJ1-2,15,CASRPDLAAYYGYTF
TRBV6-6,TRBJ1-1,14,CASSITGGLGQAFF
TRBV4-3,TRBJ1-4,14,CASSQGGANEKLFF
TRBV5-6,TRBJ1-3,16,CASSEMDRGLRNTIYF
TRBV19,TRBJ1-2,15,CASSLGLPMNYGYTF
TRBV28,TRBJ2-7,11,CASSLRYEQYF
TRBV5-1,TRBJ2-3,14,CASSLGLAPDTQYF
TRBV10-1,TRBJ2-3,13,CASSIRETGTQYF
TRBV27,TRBJ1-2,16,CASSRTGGVTNYGYTF
TRBV30,TRBJ2-1,12,CASLTRWNEQFF
TRBV5-6,TRBJ2-1,15,CASSFFSGSLNEQFF
TRBV5-6,TRBJ2-7,14,CASSLAGQPYEQYF
TRBV29-1,TRBJ1-5,13,CSAGTGEAQPQHF
TRBV30,TRBJ2-1,15,CACTIGGGLVNEQFF
TRBV10-3,TRBJ1-1,14,CAISESKKSTEAFF
TRBV6-5,TRBJ2-7,14,CASSYQAGAGEQYF
TRBV5-6,TRBJ2-3,14,CASSTLAGADTQYF
TRBV5-4,TRBJ2-1,14,CASSLTGTYNEQFF
TRBV25-1,TRBJ2-3,16,CASSEAPGQGTDTQYF
TRBV18,TRBJ2-7,17,CASSLAGTGVGAYEQYF
TRBV25-1,TRBJ2-2,18,CASRSPGLAGVKAGELFF
TRBV11-1,TRBJ2-2,15,CASSLGTANTGELFF
TRBV2,TRBJ1-5,13,CASSEGPNQPQHF
TRBV7-9,TRBJ1-4,14,CASSPPGGVEKLFF
TRBV19,TRBJ1-1,15,CASQDRGRRDTEAFF
TRBV7-2,TRBJ2-6,17,CATWAGTGHSGANVLTF
TRBV28,TRBJ1-6,14,CASSLWAYNSPLHF
TRBV19,TRBJ1-5,15,CASSTGMGSNQPQHF
TRBV19,TRBJ1-1,14,CASSTDRARTEAFF
TRBV10-3,TRBJ1-1,15,CAIMDRGPFGPEAFF
TRBV13,TRBJ2-1,15,CASSPRWGWHNEQFF
TRBV7-2,TRBJ2-2,15,CASSLRTGRTGELFF
TRBV6-5,TRBJ2-2,14,CASSRGAEAGELFF
TRBV6-5,TRBJ1-1,14,CASSDRGAITEAFF
TRBV14,TRBJ2-1,14,CASSQQGFGQEQFF